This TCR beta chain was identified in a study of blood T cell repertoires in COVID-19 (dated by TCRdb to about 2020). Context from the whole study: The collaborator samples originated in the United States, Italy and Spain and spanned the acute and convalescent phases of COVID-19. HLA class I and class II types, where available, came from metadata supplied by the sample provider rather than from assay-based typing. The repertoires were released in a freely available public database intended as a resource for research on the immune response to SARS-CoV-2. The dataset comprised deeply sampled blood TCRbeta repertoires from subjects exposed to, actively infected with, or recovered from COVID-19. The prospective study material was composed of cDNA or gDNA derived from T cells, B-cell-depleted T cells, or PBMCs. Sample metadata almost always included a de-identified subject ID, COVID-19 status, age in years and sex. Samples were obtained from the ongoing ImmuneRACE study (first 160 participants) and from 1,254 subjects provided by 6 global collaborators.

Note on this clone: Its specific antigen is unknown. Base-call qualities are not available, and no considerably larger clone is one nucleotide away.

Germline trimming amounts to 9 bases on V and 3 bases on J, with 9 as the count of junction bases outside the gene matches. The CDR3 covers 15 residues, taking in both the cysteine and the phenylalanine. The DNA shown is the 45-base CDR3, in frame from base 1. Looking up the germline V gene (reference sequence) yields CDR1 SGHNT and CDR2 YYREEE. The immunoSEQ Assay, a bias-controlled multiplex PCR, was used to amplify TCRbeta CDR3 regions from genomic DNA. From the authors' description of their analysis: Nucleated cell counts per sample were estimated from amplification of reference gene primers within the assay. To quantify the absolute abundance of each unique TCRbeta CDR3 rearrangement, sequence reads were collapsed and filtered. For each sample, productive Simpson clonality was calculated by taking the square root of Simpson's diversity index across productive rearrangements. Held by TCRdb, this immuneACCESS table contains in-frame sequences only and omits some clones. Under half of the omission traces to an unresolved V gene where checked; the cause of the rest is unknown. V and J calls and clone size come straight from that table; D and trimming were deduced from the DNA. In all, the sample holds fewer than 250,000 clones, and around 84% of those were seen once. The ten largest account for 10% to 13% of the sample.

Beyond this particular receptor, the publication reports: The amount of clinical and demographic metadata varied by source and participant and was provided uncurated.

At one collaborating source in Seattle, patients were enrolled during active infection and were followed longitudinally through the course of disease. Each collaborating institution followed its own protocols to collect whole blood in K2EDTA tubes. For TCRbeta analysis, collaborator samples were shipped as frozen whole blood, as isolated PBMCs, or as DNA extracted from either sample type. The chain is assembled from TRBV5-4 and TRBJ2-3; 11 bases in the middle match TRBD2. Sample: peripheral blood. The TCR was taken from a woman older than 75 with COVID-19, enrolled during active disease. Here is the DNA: TGTGCCATTTCGACTAGCGGGGCGGGAACAGATACGCAGTATTTT. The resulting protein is CAISTSGAGTDTQYF.